Shown below are 11 T cell receptor beta chains from a single sample sequenced in a study of shared clonotypes between healthy human individuals. Profiling relied on immunoSEQ multiplex PCR, and the TCRdb table lists in-frame clones only, not all of them. The data hold fewer than 1.4 million clones, with around three quarters observed a single time. Sequencing was carried out using memory CD4+ T cells from PBMCs. Subset of the sample: CD45RA-negative fraction. Every receptor here comes from a young man in good health. Some clones in this sample may be carry-over from other donors' samples.

The chain links TRBV30 to TRBJ2-1; 9 positions match TRBD2. Germline CDR1 GTSNPN, CDR2 SVGIG (reference sequence). CDR3 length: 16 residues. Trimming cost V 2 bases and J 5 bases; bases outside gene matches: 10. This CDR3 reads CAWSNWAGTSHNEQFF. For the CDR3, the DNA is TGTGCCTGGAGTAATTGGGCCGGGACTAGCCACAATGAGCAGTTCTTC.

The chain joins TRBV6-5 to TRBJ1-1; the D is unclear. The germline V and J ends were trimmed by 6 bases and 6 bases, with 20 bases remaining between them. Germline CDR1 and CDR2: MNHEY and SVGAGI. This CDR3 has 15 amino acids. The chain's CDR3 is CASSRRPGPTAEAFF. CDR3 bases: TGTGCCAGCAGCCGGAGACCGGGTCCAACGGCTGAAGCTTTCTTT.

The chain is built from TRBV2 and TRBJ2-2; 9 nucleotides line up with TRBD1. This CDR3 is built from 14 residues. Losses at the gene ends were 6 bases for V and 3 bases for J; bases not matched to a gene: 2. Germline assignment: CDR1 SNHLY and CDR2 FYNNEI. The CDR3 DNA is TGTGCCAGCAGAGGGGACAGGGACACCGGGGAGCTGTTTTTT. This translates into CASRGDRDTGELFF.

The chain combines TRBV5-1 with TRBJ2-7; 7 bases fit TRBD1. The CDR3 length is 14 residues. CDR1 SGHRS and CDR2 YFSETQ come from the germline V gene. Unmatched junction bases numbered 6, after V lost 0 bases and J lost 6 bases. The chain's CDR3 is CASSLGDRALEQYF. For the CDR3, the DNA is TGCGCCAGCAGCTTGGGCGACAGGGCCCTCGAGCAGTACTTC.

Details on this clone: This could be a read error, since a much larger clone is one nucleotide away. This same CDR3 is encoded by further DNA sequences in the sample. The gene calls are TRBV20-1 and TRBJ1-1; unclear D gene. CDR1 DFQATT and CDR2 SNEGSKA come from the germline V gene (reference sequence). V dropped 3 bases and J dropped 1 base, with 3 bases sitting between them. The CDR3 contains 11 residues. Written as DNA, the CDR3 is TGCAGTGCTAGGGGGAACACTGAAGCTTTCTTT. It is translated as CSARGNTEAFF.

This chain links TRBV7-2 with TRBJ2-1, with D possibly being TRBD2 (5 bases). V shed 2 bases and J shed 8 bases, with 13 bases lying between them. The germline V gene encodes CDR1 SGHTA and CDR2 FQGNSA. CDR3 length: 14 amino acids. The CDR3 nucleotides read TGTGCCAGCAGCTTACAGGCTATCGGGGATGAGCAGTTCTTC. Translated: CASSLQAIGDEQFF.

A note on this clone: The sample holds other DNA sequences that translate to the same CDR3. The chain recombines TRBV18 with TRBJ2-7; 12 nucleotides align to TRBD2. Looked up from germline, CDR1 is KGHSH and CDR2 is LQKENI. After removal of 6 bases from V and 4 bases from J, the junction contained 1 base not matched to a gene. The CDR3 spans 13 residues. The CDR3 loop is CASSGTSGYEQYF. DNA for the CDR3: TGTGCCAGCTCCGGGACTAGCGGGTACGAGCAGTACTTC.

The chain employs TRBV5-6 and TRBJ2-3, with D possibly TRBD2 on 5 matching bases. The CDR3 runs to 15 residues. Germline V gene data show CDR1 as SGHDT and CDR2 as YYEEEE. The V gene lost 5 bases and the J gene lost 1 base, with 14 bases spanning the gap. The CDR3 sequence: CASSFGGFRTDTQYF. CDR3 nucleotide sequence: TGTGCCAGCAGTTTTGGCGGGTTCCGCACAGATACGCAGTATTTT.

CDR3 sequence: CASSFRDRGYGYTF. The CDR3 DNA reads as TGTGCCAGTAGTTTCCGGGACAGGGGATATGGCTACACCTTC. The chain combines TRBV19 with TRBJ1-2, with 10 bases fitting TRBD1. The V and J ends lost 5 bases and 5 bases, in that order; junction bases with no gene match: 5. Germline V lookup: CDR1 LNHDA, CDR2 SQIVND (reference sequence). The CDR3 extends over 14 amino acids.

This chain uses TRBV27 with TRBJ2-7, with TRBD2 matching 9 bases. CDR3 size: 17 residues. Trimming at V came to 3 bases and at J to 2 bases, leaving 11 bases not matched to a gene. Germline V gives CDR1 MNHEY, CDR2 SMNVEV (reference sequence). CDR3 amino acids: CASSFNPLGGRAYEQYF. CDR3 in DNA: TGTGCCAGCAGTTTTAACCCTCTGGGCGGGAGGGCCTACGAGCAGTACTTC.

The J gene is TRBJ1-1, the V gene TRBV4-1; D possibly corresponds to TRBD1 (5 bases). Trimming removed 1 base from V and 2 bases from J, with 11 bases in between. CDR3 length: 15 amino acids. Germline values: CDR1 MGHRA, CDR2 YSYEKL. The CDR3 reads CASSQGMGRNTEAFF. The CDR3 DNA is TGCGCCAGCAGCCAAGGAATGGGACGAAACACTGAAGCTTTCTTT.